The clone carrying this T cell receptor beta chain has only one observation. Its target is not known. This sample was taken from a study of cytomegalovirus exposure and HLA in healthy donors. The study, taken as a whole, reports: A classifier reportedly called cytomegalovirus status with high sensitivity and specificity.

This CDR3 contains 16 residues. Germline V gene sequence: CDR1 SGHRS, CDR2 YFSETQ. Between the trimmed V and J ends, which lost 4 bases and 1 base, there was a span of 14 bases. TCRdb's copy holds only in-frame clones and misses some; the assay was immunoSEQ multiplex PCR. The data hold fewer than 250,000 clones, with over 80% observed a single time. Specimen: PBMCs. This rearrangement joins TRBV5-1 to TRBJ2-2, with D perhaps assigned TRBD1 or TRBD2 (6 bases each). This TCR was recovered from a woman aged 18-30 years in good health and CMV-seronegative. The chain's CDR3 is CASSPGDIRNTGELFF. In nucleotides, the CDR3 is TGCGCCAGCAGCCCGGGGGACATTCGGAACACCGGGGAGCTGTTTTTT.